Each of the 10 T cell receptor beta chains below was sequenced from the same sample in a study of blood T cells in healthy people across ages. A second roughly 6 to 12 cycle PCR used barcoded and J-beta primers. TCRdb recomputed calls from the 5' RACE reads with MiXCR, one row per CDR3 protein. The table shows about 1.1 million distinct CDR3 sequences, with around two fifths occurring only once. The sample taken for sequencing was blood. Receptor source: a man younger than 35 in good health.

The table lists this clonotype with a few counts. This chain connects TRBV5-1 to TRBJ1-1, with no clear D. This CDR3 spans 12 amino acids. Per the germline V gene, CDR1 is SGHRS and CDR2 is YFSETQ. V was clipped by 4 bases and J by 7 bases, with 11 bases between them. The CDR3, as DNA: TGCGCCAGCAGCGACCCCTCGGTTGAAGCTTTCTTT. Amino acid sequence: CASSDPSVEAFF. The whole variable domain, remainder taken from reference TRBV5-1 and TRBJ1-1, is KAGVTQTPRYLIKTRGQQVTLSCSPISGHRSVSWYQQTPGQGLQFLFEYFSETQRNKGNFPGRFSGRQFSNSRSEMNVSTLELGDSALYLCASSDPSVEAFFGQGTRLTVV.

The chain employs TRBV9 and TRBJ2-5, with D maybe TRBD1 (5 bases). V lost 0 bases to trimming and J lost 11 bases, with 20 bases between them. CDR1 is SGDLS, CDR2 YYNGEE, per germline. The CDR3 has 15 amino acids. DNA of the CDR3: TGTGCCAGCAGCGTAGGGCCCTCAACGGACAATGAGCAGTACTTC. Protein sequence: CASSVGPSTDNEQYF.

This rearrangement joins TRBV7-2 to TRBJ2-7; D not resolved. The CDR3 totals 11 residues. Germline lookup yields CDR1 SGHTA and CDR2 FQGNSA. V was trimmed by 2 bases and J by 9 bases, leaving 8 bases between them. This chain's CDR3 is CASSLSRLQYF. The CDR3 DNA reads TGTGCCAGCAGCTTATCCCGCCTGCAGTACTTC.

This clonotype was seen more than once but under ten times. V usage is TRBV4-3 and J usage is TRBJ1-5; the match to TRBD1 covers 9 bases. The CDR3 has 15 residues. Germline CDR1 is LGHNA and CDR2 is YSLEER. The ends lost 2 bases at V and 6 bases at J; junction bases unmatched: 5. The CDR3 loop is CASSQRTGVGQPQHF. CDR3 DNA sequence: TGCGCCAGCAGCCAAAGGACAGGGGTGGGTCAGCCCCAGCATTTT.

This clonotype has a handful of counts. The chain uses TRBV20-1 and TRBJ2-1, with TRBD1 as a possible D gene (6 bases). The germline CDR1 and CDR2 sequences are DFQATT and SNEGSKA (reference sequence). Trimming took 6 bases from V and 2 from J, leaving 8 bases between them. This CDR3 comprises 12 residues. The CDR3 here is CSARTAYNEQFF. The CDR3 nucleotides read TGCAGTGCGCGGACAGCCTACAATGAGCAGTTCTTC.

Turning to this clonotype: With a much larger clone just one base away, this may be a read error. This sequence joins TRBV6-2 or TRBV6-3 and TRBJ2-6; D uncertain. Trimming cost V 11 bases and J 4 bases, with 15 bases left between them. In germline, CDR1 is MNHEY, CDR2 SVGEGT. The CDR3 has 14 amino acids. The CDR3 loop is CARTIGFGANVLTF. CDR3 DNA sequence: TGTGCCCGCACCATAGGCTTCGGGGCCAACGTCCTGACTTTC.

The CDR3 nucleotides are TGTGCCAGCAGGCGTATTGGTTACAATGAGCAGTTCTTC. Translated, it gives CASRRIGYNEQFF. V and J are TRBV27 and TRBJ2-1, with D unclear. The germline CDR1 and CDR2 sequences are MNHEY and SMNVEV (reference sequence). V lost 6 bases and J 4 bases, leaving 10 bases between the germline ends. The CDR3 contains 13 residues.

This clonotype was recorded at least ten times. The rearrangement uses TRBV27 and TRBJ2-1; D call uncertain. Trimming took 6 bases from V and 1 from J, leaving 10 bases between them. The CDR3 totals 14 residues. Germline V lookup: CDR1 MNHEY, CDR2 SMNVEV (reference sequence). In nucleotides, the CDR3 is TGTGCCAGCAGACCCACGGGTTCCTACAATGAGCAGTTCTTC. It encodes CASRPTGSYNEQFF.

Details on this clonotype: Its ends do not fully match the called genes, so a read error is possible. The rearrangement joins TRBV10-3 to TRBJ1-6, with 7 bases fitting TRBD1. The CDR3 extends over 13 amino acids. From germline, CDR1 is ENHRY and CDR2 SYGVKD. The CDR3 sequence is CVIGQEHNSPLHF. CDR3 DNA sequence: TGTGTCATCGGACAGGAACATAATTCACCCCTCCACTTT.

This clonotype has more than one count but fewer than ten. The chain employs TRBV6-5 and TRBJ1-5; D is ambiguous. V was cut by 6 bases and J by 6 bases, with 18 bases left in between. Germline CDR1 and CDR2: MNHEY and SVGAGI. The CDR3 totals 15 residues. The CDR3 loop is CASRQDTRGTQPQHF. The CDR3 nucleotides are TGTGCCAGCAGACAAGACACCCGGGGTACTCAGCCCCAGCATTTT.